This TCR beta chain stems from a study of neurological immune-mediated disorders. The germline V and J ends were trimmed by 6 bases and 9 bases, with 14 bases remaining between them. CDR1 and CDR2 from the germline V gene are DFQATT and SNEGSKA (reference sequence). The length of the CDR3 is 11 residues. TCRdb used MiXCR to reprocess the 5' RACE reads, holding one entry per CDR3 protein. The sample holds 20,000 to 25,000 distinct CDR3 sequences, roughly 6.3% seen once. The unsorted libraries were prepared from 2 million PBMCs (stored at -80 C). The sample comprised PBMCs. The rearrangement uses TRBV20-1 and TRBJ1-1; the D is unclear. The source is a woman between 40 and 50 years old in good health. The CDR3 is CSADCDSKAFF. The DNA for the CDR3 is TGCAGTGCGGATTGTGACTCTAAAGCTTTCTTT.